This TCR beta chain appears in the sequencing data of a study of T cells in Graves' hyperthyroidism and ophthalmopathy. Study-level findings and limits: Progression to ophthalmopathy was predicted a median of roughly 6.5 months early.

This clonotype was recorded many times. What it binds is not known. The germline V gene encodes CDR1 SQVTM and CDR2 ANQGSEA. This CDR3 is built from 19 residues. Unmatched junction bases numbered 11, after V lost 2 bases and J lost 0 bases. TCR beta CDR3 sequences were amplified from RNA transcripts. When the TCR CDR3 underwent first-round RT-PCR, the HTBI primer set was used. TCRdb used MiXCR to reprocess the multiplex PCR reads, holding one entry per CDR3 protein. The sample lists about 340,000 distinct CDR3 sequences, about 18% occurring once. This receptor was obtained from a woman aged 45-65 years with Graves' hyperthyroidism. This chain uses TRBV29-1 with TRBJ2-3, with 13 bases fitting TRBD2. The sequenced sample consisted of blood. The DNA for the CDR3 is TGCAGCGTTGAAACCGGTGGGACTAGCGGGACCCCTAGCACAGATACGCAGTATTTT. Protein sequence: CSVETGGTSGTPSTDTQYF.